The next 29 T cell receptor beta chains were all read from a single sample in a study of shared clonotypes between healthy human individuals. Generated by immunoSEQ multiplex PCR, the TCRdb table keeps only in-frame clones and is missing some. Among a few million clones listed, about 90% were seen once. Material: naive CD4+ T cells from PBMCs. The subset was: CD45RA+ positively selected. The receptor source for this set is a young man in good health. Some clones in this sample may be carry-over from other donors' samples.

This clone was seen a single time. This chain connects TRBV18 to TRBJ1-4; TRBD1 matches 9 bases. The trim removed 3 bases at V and 7 bases at J, leaving 9 bases unmatched. Germline V gene sequence: CDR1 KGHSH, CDR2 LQKENI. The CDR3 consists of 16 residues. CDR3 DNA sequence: TGTGCCAGCTCACCGTTTGGGGGGACAGGGATTGAAAAACTGTTTTTT. Translated, it gives CASSPFGGTGIEKLFF.

This sequence joins TRBV7-9 and TRBJ2-7; TRBD1 aligns across 9 bases. After removal of 3 bases from V and 4 bases from J, the junction contained 16 bases not matched to a gene. The CDR3 runs to 18 residues. The germline CDR1 and CDR2 sequences are SEHNR and FQNEAQ (reference sequence). The CDR3 here is CASSLNAFGQGIRYEQYF. The CDR3 bases are TGTGCCAGCAGCTTGAACGCCTTTGGACAGGGGATCCGGTACGAGCAGTACTTC.

The gene calls are TRBV27 and TRBJ2-7; tentatively, D is TRBD2 (6 bases). Trimming cost V 7 bases and J 0 bases, with 13 bases left between them. Germline lookup yields CDR1 MNHEY and CDR2 SMNVEV (reference sequence). The CDR3 totals 14 residues. Here the CDR3 DNA reads TGTGCCAGCACCGACGGGGGATACTCCTACGAGCAGTACTTC. This codes for CASTDGGYSYEQYF.

The chain combines TRBV19 with TRBJ2-2; 13 bases line up with TRBD2. This CDR3 comprises 19 residues. Germline CDR1 LNHDA, CDR2 SQIVND (reference sequence). V dropped 0 bases and J dropped 7; count of bases not matched to a gene: 11. Here the CDR3 DNA reads TGTGCCAGTAGTATAGATCTTTTCCCCCGGACTAGCGGGAGCGGGGAGCTGTTTTTT. Translating gives CASSIDLFPRTSGSGELFF.

V is TRBV7-9 and J is TRBJ1-1; D remains ambiguous. The V gene lost 7 bases and the J gene lost 4 bases, with 13 bases spanning the gap. Per germline, CDR1 SEHNR and CDR2 FQNEAQ (reference sequence). The CDR3 length is 13 residues. Here the CDR3 reads CASTSLGGTEAFF. The CDR3, as DNA: TGTGCCAGCACCTCTCTGGGAGGCACTGAAGCTTTCTTT.

Concerning this clone itself: Other DNA sequences of this sample code for an identical CDR3. The chain joins TRBV29-1 to TRBJ2-5; TRBD1 or TRBD2 may be the D gene (5 bases each). This CDR3 comprises 12 residues. Looked up from germline, CDR1 is SQVTM and CDR2 is ANQGSEA. Between the trimmed V and J ends, which lost 1 base and 2 bases, there was a span of 5 bases. The DNA for the CDR3 is TGCAGCGTTGAAGGGGGGCAAGAGACCCAGTACTTC. It is translated as CSVEGGQETQYF.

V gene TRBV11-2 combines with J gene TRBJ2-7; possibly TRBD2 for D (6 bases). This CDR3 has 16 residues. Per the germline V gene, CDR1 is SGHAT and CDR2 is FQNNGV. The germline V and J ends were trimmed by 5 bases and 2 bases, with 19 bases remaining between them. The CDR3 DNA follows: TGTGCCAGCAGCCCCCGGGGGTCCGGGACCACCTACGAGCAGTACTTC. It yields the protein CASSPRGSGTTYEQYF.

V gene TRBV29-1 combines with J gene TRBJ2-5; D is ambiguous. Germline values: CDR1 SQVTM, CDR2 ANQGSEA. V was trimmed by 7 bases and J by 9 bases, leaving 24 bases between them. This CDR3 spans 14 amino acids. This CDR3 reads CSAQRQAQSWPQYF. CDR3 sequence (DNA): TGCAGCGCCCAACGCCAAGCGCAGAGTTGGCCCCAGTACTTC. Filled out from reference TRBV29-1 and TRBJ2-5, the complete variable domain reads SAVISQKPSRDICQRGTSLTIQCQVDSQVTMMFWYRQQPGQSLTLIATANQGSEATYESGFVIDKFPISRPNLTFSTLTVSNMSPEDSSIYLCSAQRQAQSWPQYFGPGTRLLVL.

The gene calls are TRBV28 and TRBJ2-1; 10 bases fit TRBD2. The CDR3 spans 16 residues. Germline V lookup: CDR1 MDHEN, CDR2 SYDVKM. The ends lost 6 bases at V and 0 bases at J; junction bases unmatched: 5. DNA of the CDR3: TGTGCCAGCAGCGGAGCGGGAGGGAGCTCCTACAATGAGCAGTTCTTC. This codes for CASSGAGGSSYNEQFF.

The chain employs TRBV5-6 and TRBJ2-5; tentatively, D is TRBD2 (5 bases). CDR1 SGHDT and CDR2 YYEEEE come from the germline V gene. V was trimmed by 5 bases and J by 3 bases, leaving 17 bases between them. This CDR3 contains 15 residues. The CDR3 DNA is TGTGCCAGCAGTACCAAAACTAGAAGGGAAGAGACCCAGTACTTC. The encoded protein is CASSTKTRREETQYF. Supplemented by reference TRBV5-6 and TRBJ2-5, the full variable domain reads DAGVTQSPTHLIKTRGQQVTLRCSPKSGHDTVSWYQQALGQGPQFIFQYYEEEERQRGNFPDRFSGHQFPNYSSELNVNALLLGDSALYLCASSTKTRREETQYFGPGTRLLVL.

The genes are TRBV30 and TRBJ2-6; no definite D call. Germline values: CDR1 GTSNPN, CDR2 SVGIG (reference sequence). Deletions cut 3 bases from V and 2 bases from J, with 11 bases between. This CDR3 is built from 15 residues. The CDR3 nucleotides are TGTGCCTGGAGGATCTGGGCCCCTGGGGCCAACGTCCTGACTTTC. Translation: CAWRIWAPGANVLTF.

The V gene is TRBV6-5, the J gene TRBJ2-7, with 10 bases matching TRBD1. The CDR3 sequence is 14 residues long. Trimming at V came to 5 bases and at J to 3 bases, leaving 4 bases not matched to a gene. CDR1 MNHEY and CDR2 SVGAGI come from the germline V gene. Here the CDR3 DNA reads TGTGCCAGCAGTCGGGGACAGGGGCTCTACGAGCAGTACTTC. As protein: CASSRGQGLYEQYF.

The J gene is TRBJ1-3, the V gene TRBV30; 8 bases match TRBD1. This CDR3 has 12 residues. Trimming at V came to 8 bases and at J to 1 base, leaving 1 base not matched to a gene. Germline CDR1 GTSNPN, CDR2 SVGIG (reference sequence). The CDR3: CARTGSGNTIYF. In nucleotides, the CDR3 is TGTGCCAGGACAGGGTCTGGAAACACCATATATTTT.

The V and J genes are TRBV5-1 and TRBJ1-1; D is possibly TRBD1 (6 bases). Germline values: CDR1 SGHRS, CDR2 YFSETQ. The length of the CDR3 is 15 residues. Trimming removed 4 bases from V and 6 bases from J, with 19 bases in between. The DNA of the CDR3 is TGCGCCAGCAGCCTACAGGCCGGACAGTCACCTGAAGCTTTCTTT. This gives the protein CASSLQAGQSPEAFF.

CDR3 region: CASRRQGAEAFF. DNA for the CDR3: TGTGCCAGCAGACGACAGGGGGCTGAAGCTTTCTTT. V is TRBV6-5 and J is TRBJ1-1; 9 nucleotides line up with TRBD1. The V segment lost 6 bases and the J segment 6 bases; nucleotides outside the gene matches: 2. Germline loops: CDR1 MNHEY, CDR2 SVGAGI. This CDR3 spans 12 amino acids.

This clone was detected only a few times. Here the CDR3 reads CASRAGGTGANVLTF. The CDR3 DNA is TGTGCCAGCAGGGCAGGGGGCACTGGGGCCAACGTCCTGACTTTC. This chain links TRBV27 with TRBJ2-6; 8 bases map to TRBD1. This CDR3 contains 15 residues. V shed 6 bases and J 2 bases; nucleotides not matched to a gene: 3. The germline gives CDR1 MNHEY, CDR2 SMNVEV (reference sequence).

In this sample, this clone turned up a few times. This sequence joins TRBV7-9 and TRBJ1-5; TRBD1 is a possible D gene (6 bases). Trimming stripped 4 bases from V and 3 bases from J, with 10 bases between. CDR1 SEHNR and CDR2 FQNEAQ come from the germline V gene (reference sequence). The CDR3 is 14 amino acids. CDR3 sequence: CASSYGQFNQPQHF. The CDR3 region has the DNA TGTGCCAGCAGCTACGGACAGTTCAATCAGCCCCAGCATTTT.

This clone was recorded only once. The chain is built from TRBV6-6 and TRBJ1-1; no reliable D call. This CDR3 has 13 residues. Per the germline V gene, CDR1 is MNHNY and CDR2 is SVGAGI (reference sequence). Trimming took off 6 bases at V and 5 bases at J, with 13 bases between the two ends. As DNA, the CDR3 is TGTGCCAGCAGGCGAGATGGGGAAACTGAAGCTTTCTTT. This gives the protein CASRRDGETEAFF.

The chain links TRBV4-2 to TRBJ2-5; D unresolved. Trimming pared 3 bases from V and 5 bases from J, leaving 7 bases between. This CDR3 comprises 12 residues. Germline CDR1 and CDR2: LGHNA and YNFKEQ. The CDR3 sequence: CASSQARETQYF. Here the CDR3 DNA reads TGTGCCAGCAGCCAGGCGCGGGAGACCCAGTACTTC.

Notes on this clone: Other DNA sequences within the sample encode an identical CDR3. J is TRBJ2-1 and V is TRBV5-1; D gene uncertain. Germline assignment: CDR1 SGHRS and CDR2 YFSETQ. With 0 bases removed from V and 0 bases from J, the gap between germline ends came to 4 bases. There are 14 residues in the CDR3. The CDR3 loop reads CASSLGVSYNEQFF. Here the CDR3 DNA reads TGCGCCAGCAGCTTGGGGGTCTCCTACAATGAGCAGTTCTTC. Full variable domain (rest looked up from reference TRBV5-1 and TRBJ2-1): KAGVTQTPRYLIKTRGQQVTLSCSPISGHRSVSWYQQTPGQGLQFLFEYFSETQRNKGNFPGRFSGRQFSNSRSEMNVSTLELGDSALYLCASSLGVSYNEQFFGPGTRLTVL.

The chain combines TRBV6-5 with TRBJ2-7; weak D call: TRBD1 (6 bases). The V end lost 5 bases, the J end lost 2 bases, and 7 bases lay between the germline ends. Germline values: CDR1 MNHEY, CDR2 SVGAGI. The length of the CDR3 is 12 residues. The CDR3 region is CASSRGTYEQYF. The CDR3 nucleotides read TGTGCCAGCAGTAGGGGGACCTACGAGCAGTACTTC.

There are a few counts of this clone. The rearrangement uses TRBV7-8 and TRBJ1-2; D is unresolved. The CDR3 is 11 residues long. Trimming stripped 5 bases from V and 4 bases from J, with 5 bases between. CDR1 and CDR2 (germline): SGHVS, FQNEAQ. The CDR3 here is CASSGGYGYTF. The DNA for the CDR3 is TGTGCCAGCAGCGGAGGCTATGGCTACACCTTC.

This clone was seen a few times. This chain joins TRBV29-1 and TRBJ1-5; possible D gene TRBD1, 5 bases. V was pared by 7 bases and J by 5 bases, with 12 bases between. CDR1 is SQVTM, CDR2 ANQGSEA, per germline. The CDR3 has 12 amino acids. CDR3 loop: CSARSGDQPQHF. CDR3 coding DNA: TGCAGCGCCCGGTCGGGGGATCAGCCCCAGCATTTT.

J is TRBJ1-2 and V is TRBV7-9; no firm D call. With 1 base removed from V and 3 bases from J, the gap between germline ends came to 12 bases. Germline loops: CDR1 SEHNR, CDR2 FQNEAQ (reference sequence). The CDR3 consists of 15 residues. CDR3 protein: CASSLDVAGHYGYTF. The CDR3 DNA is TGTGCCAGCAGCTTAGATGTGGCAGGACACTATGGCTACACCTTC. The entire variable domain, with the rest obtained from reference TRBV7-9 and TRBJ1-2, is as follows: DTGVSQNPRHKITKRGQNVTFRCDPISEHNRLYWYRQTLGQGPEFLTYFQNEAQLEKSRLLSDRFSAERPKGSFSTLEIQRTEQGDSAMYLCASSLDVAGHYGYTFGSGTRLTVV.

The chain joins TRBV10-3 to TRBJ1-2; D unresolved. This CDR3 region has 13 residues. Germline V CDR1 and CDR2: ENHRY, SYGVKD. Trimming pared 10 bases from V and 6 bases from J, leaving 18 bases between. CDR3 DNA sequence: TGTGCCAGCGACGACAACCCCCCTGATGGCTACACCTTC. The encoded protein is CASDDNPPDGYTF.

The genes are TRBV28 and TRBJ2-1; 9 bases line up with TRBD1. CDR3 length equals 15 residues. V was clipped by 3 bases and J by 9 bases; unmatched bases: 9. Germline values: CDR1 MDHEN, CDR2 SYDVKM. CDR3 bases: TGTGCCAGCAGTTTCCTAAACAGGGGGCTTGGTGAGCAGTTCTTC. Translation gives CASSFLNRGLGEQFF. The variable domain in full, completed from reference TRBV28 and TRBJ2-1, reads DVKVTQSSRYLVKRTGEKVFLECVQDMDHENMFWYRQDPGLGLRLIYFSYDVKMKEKGDIPEGYSVSREKKERFSLILESASTNQTSMYLCASSFLNRGLGEQFFGPGTRLTVL.

The chain recombines TRBV7-2 with TRBJ2-1; D may be TRBD1 (6 bases). V was pared by 1 base and J by 15 bases, with 16 bases between. There are 13 residues in the CDR3. Germline CDR1 SGHTA, CDR2 FQGNSA. This CDR3 reads CASSLVAGTTGFF. CDR3 in DNA: TGTGCCAGCAGCTTAGTGGCCGGGACAACGGGGTTCTTC. The full variable domain, its missing parts supplied by reference TRBV7-2 and TRBJ2-1, is GAGVSQSPSNKVTEKGKDVELRCDPISGHTALYWYRQSLGQGLEFLIYFQGNSAPDKSGLPSDRFSAERTGGSVSTLTIQRTQQEDSAVYLCASSLVAGTTGFFGPGTRLTVL.

J is TRBJ1-1 and V is TRBV9, with TRBD1 matching over 7 bases. Germline V lookup: CDR1 SGDLS, CDR2 YYNGEE. The J segment lost 4 bases and the V segment lost 4 bases, leaving 10 bases of the junction unmatched. The CDR3 is 15 amino acids. CDR3 bases: TGTGCCAGCAGCCCAACGGGACAGACGGTCACTGAAGCTTTCTTT. This codes for CASSPTGQTVTEAFF.

There are a few counts of this clone. The V call is TRBV30, the J call TRBJ1-1; 7 positions agree with TRBD1. The CDR3 totals 14 residues. Germline V gives CDR1 GTSNPN, CDR2 SVGIG (reference sequence). The ends lost 4 bases at V and 1 base at J; junction bases unmatched: 6. CDR3 residues: CAWTRWTGNTEAFF. The CDR3 nucleotides read TGTGCCTGGACCAGATGGACAGGGAACACTGAAGCTTTCTTT.